The 4 T cell receptor beta chains in this list originate from one sample, sequenced in a study of T cell responses to AZD1222 COVID-19 vaccine. Only in-frame clones appear in the TCRdb table, and some are missing; sequencing was by immunoSEQ multiplex PCR. The sample lists under 200,000 clones; approximately 90% were seen once. Sequencing was performed on peripheral blood, taken 28 days after the second AZD1222 dose. The source is an adult who received the AZD1222 COVID-19 vaccine.

The genes are TRBV6-4 and TRBJ1-1; D is perhaps TRBD1 (6 bases). This CDR3 is built from 13 residues. Germline assignment: CDR1 MRHNA and CDR2 SNTAGT. V gave up 6 bases and J gave up 9 bases, with 17 bases separating them. The CDR3 DNA follows: TGTGCCAGCAGGGGATCGGACGGGGGCCAAGCTTTCTTT. It encodes CASRGSDGGQAFF.

CDR3 DNA sequence: TGCGCCAGCAGCCCGTCAATTACCAACTATGGCTACACCTTC. As protein: CASSPSITNYGYTF. This chain uses TRBV4-3 with TRBJ1-2; D is unclear. The CDR3 covers 14 residues. Germline CDR1 LGHNA, CDR2 YSLEER. V was trimmed by 4 bases and J by 2 bases, leaving 11 bases between them.

The chain links TRBV7-3 to TRBJ2-2, with 7 bases fitting TRBD1. Looked up from germline, CDR1 is SGHTA and CDR2 is FQGTGA. There are 15 residues in the CDR3. V shed 5 bases, J shed 7 bases, and the junction held 10 bases outside the gene matches. In nucleotides, the CDR3 is TGTGCCAGCAGCCCCCAGACAGGGACGCACGGGGAGCTGTTTTTT. Translation gives CASSPQTGTHGELFF.

The chain couples TRBV28 to TRBJ1-1; D is perhaps TRBD1 (6 bases). The CDR3 totals 12 residues. Germline-derived CDR1 and CDR2 are MDHEN and SYDVKM. The V gene lost 7 bases and the J gene lost 5 bases, with 11 bases spanning the gap. Written as DNA, the CDR3 is TGTGCCAGCATACCCCAGGGGACTGAAGCTTTCTTT. As protein: CASIPQGTEAFF. The whole variable domain, filled in from reference TRBV28 and TRBJ1-1, reads DVKVTQSSRYLVKRTGEKVFLECVQDMDHENMFWYRQDPGLGLRLIYFSYDVKMKEKGDIPEGYSVSREKKERFSLILESASTNQTSMYLCASIPQGTEAFFGQGTRLTVV.